The sequence of this TCR beta chain was determined in a study of T cell responses to AZD1222 COVID-19 vaccine. Study-wide context: Recipients boosted at about 4 weeks or about 12 weeks are pooled.

Profiling relied on immunoSEQ multiplex PCR, and the TCRdb table lists in-frame clones only, not all of them. The table shows about 170,000 clones, with just over 90% occurring only once. Notes on the study in general: The span of vaccine-associated CD4 TCRs extended across spike, with dominance at 160-218 and 743-854. Unmutated variant regions reportedly attract nearly half of all spike-specific TCRs. Recipients of AZD1222 seropositive at baseline numbered only 5 or 6.

V was pared by 1 base and J by 1 base, with 3 bases of the junction left unmatched. This CDR3 contains 15 residues. Germline V CDR1 and CDR2: SGHRS, YFSETQ. On this clone itself: Its specificity is not known. Other nucleotide sequences from this sample produce the same CDR3.

The material sequenced was peripheral blood, taken on day 0 of AZD1222 vaccination. The chain combines TRBV5-1 with TRBJ2-7, with TRBD2 matching over 9 bases. This clonotype was sampled from an adult in good health. The CDR3 spells CASSLLAGQSYEQYF. CDR3 DNA sequence: TGCGCCAGCAGCTTGCTAGCGGGACAATCCTACGAGCAGTACTTC.